Each of the 6 T cell receptor beta chains below was sequenced from the same sample in a study of vaccination and CD4 T cells after COVID-19. Researchers used the Oncomine TCR Beta short-read assay to sequence DNA from cultured CD4+ T cells. TCRdb re-derived calls from the PCR reads in MiXCR, one entry per CDR3 protein. This sample has around 19,000 distinct CDR3 sequences, with 45% to 60% found just once. Treatment denoted: approximately 11-day PBMC culture with coronavirus spike peptide pools or control peptides (ViraFEST assay). Their target antigens are unknown. Material: CD4+ T cells from blood, cultured in vitro. All receptors derive from a human donor who had recovered from COVID-19.

The V gene is TRBV6-5, the J gene TRBJ2-1; either TRBD1 or TRBD2 may fit D (6 bases each). The V gene's germline CDR1 is MNHEY and CDR2 SVGAGI. This CDR3 contains 17 residues. V lost 0 bases and J lost 1, with 13 bases in between. The CDR3 spells CASSYSQGGRSYNEQFF. CDR3 bases: TGTGCCAGCAGTTACTCACAGGGAGGTAGGTCCTACAATGAGCAGTTCTTC.

This clonotype showed up just a few times. The chain's CDR3 is CASSIREINQPQHF. The DNA for the CDR3 is TGTGCCAGTAGTATAAGGGAGATCAATCAGCCCCAGCATTTT. V gene TRBV19 combines with J gene TRBJ1-5; unclear D gene. V lost 2 bases and J lost 3, with 8 bases in between. This CDR3 has 14 residues. CDR1 and CDR2 from the germline V gene are LNHDA and SQIVND (reference sequence).

V gene TRBV12-3 or TRBV12-4 combines with J gene TRBJ1-5; the D is unclear. Trimming removed 6 bases from V and 3 bases from J, with 6 bases in between. The CDR3 has 12 amino acids. This chain's CDR3 is CASSPTNQPQHF. The CDR3 DNA sequence: TGTGCCAGCAGCCCAACCAATCAGCCCCAGCATTTT.

The chain links TRBV30 to TRBJ1-1, with a tentative D call TRBD1 (5 bases). CDR1 is GTSNPN and CDR2 is SVGIG in the germline V gene (reference sequence). The V and J ends lost 2 bases and 4 bases respectively, with 11 bases between them. This CDR3 is built from 13 residues. In DNA, the CDR3 is TGTGCCTGGAGTTGGGGGACCTCCACTGAAGCTTTCTTT. This gives the protein CAWSWGTSTEAFF.

V gene TRBV30 combines with J gene TRBJ1-5, with TRBD1 matching 9 bases. The CDR3 runs 14 residues. The junction had 7 bases not matched to a gene; V was cut back by 5 bases and J by 5 bases. Germline V CDR1 and CDR2: GTSNPN, SVGIG (reference sequence). DNA of the CDR3: TGTGCCTGGCAAGGGACAGGGAACTATCAGCCCCAGCATTTT. It codes for CAWQGTGNYQPQHF.

V is TRBV18 and J is TRBJ1-2; D perhaps matches TRBD1 (5 bases). The CDR3 extends over 17 amino acids. V lost 6 bases and J lost 5, with 25 bases in between. Germline lookup yields CDR1 KGHSH and CDR2 LQKENI. The CDR3 bases are TGTGCCAGCTCCCCGGCATCATCCGGGGCAGGAATATATGGCTACACCTTC. The encoded protein is CASSPASSGAGIYGYTF.